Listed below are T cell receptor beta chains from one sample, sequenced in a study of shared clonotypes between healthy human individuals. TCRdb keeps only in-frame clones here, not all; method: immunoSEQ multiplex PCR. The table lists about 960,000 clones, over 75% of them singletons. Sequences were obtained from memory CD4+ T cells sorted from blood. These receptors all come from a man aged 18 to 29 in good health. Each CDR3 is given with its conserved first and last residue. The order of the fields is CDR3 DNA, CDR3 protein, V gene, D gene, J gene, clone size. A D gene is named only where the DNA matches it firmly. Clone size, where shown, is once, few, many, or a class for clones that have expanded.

TGTGCCAGCAGAGTAACAGTGGGGAACACTGAAGCTTTCTTT	CASRVTVGNTEAFF	TRBV2	.	TRBJ1-1	.
TGTGCCAGCAGCTTAGACCCCCAGGGCCCCGTAAGGTACTTC	CASSLDPQGPVRYF	TRBV7-9	.	TRBJ2-5	.
TGTGCCAGCAAACCCTCGGTGATCCTCGAGCAGTACTTC	CASKPSVILEQYF	TRBV2	.	TRBJ2-7	.
TGTGCCAACCGGGACCCTAGGGGCAATGAGCAGTTCTTC	CANRDPRGNEQFF	TRBV6-1	.	TRBJ2-1	.
TGCAGCGCTAGGACAGGAGGTGGCTACACCTTC	CSARTGGGYTF	TRBV29-1	TRBD1	TRBJ1-2	.
TGCGCCAGCAGTTATGGGCTCACAGGGGGCGACGAGCAGTACTTC	CASSYGLTGGDEQYF	TRBV5-1	TRBD1	TRBJ2-7	.
TGTGCCAGCAGGCCCCAGGGGGGGATAGGCAATCAGCCCCAGCATTTT	CASRPQGGIGNQPQHF	TRBV27	TRBD1	TRBJ1-5	few
TGTGCCAGCAGCTTAGCGGGGGGTGTAGAGACCCAGTACTTC	CASSLAGGVETQYF	TRBV7-6	.	TRBJ2-5	.
TGTGCCAGCAGCTTGGCCGTGGGGAGGAATTCACCCCTCCACTTT	CASSLAVGRNSPLHF	TRBV5-4	.	TRBJ1-6	.
TGTGCCACCAGCAAGAGGGGGACTGCATATAATGAAAAACTGTTTTTT	CATSKRGTAYNEKLFF	TRBV15	.	TRBJ1-4	once